This is a list of T cell receptor beta chains from one sample in a study of blood T cell repertoires in COVID-19. The table came from immunoSEQ multiplex PCR; TCRdb's copy has only in-frame clones and leaves some out. The sample consists of 280,000 or so clones, almost 90% of them appearing once. The sequenced material came from PBMCs or T cells enriched from blood (not recorded which). All receptors derive from a woman aged 18-30 years with acute COVID-19. CDR3s include the opening cysteine and the closing phenylalanine or tryptophan. The D gene is left open where the match is weak. A row's size may be missing; if present it is once, few, many or a size class.

TGTGCCAGCAGGCGGGGACGGGCGGATACGCAGTATTTT,CASRRGRADTQYF,-,TRBV27,-,TRBJ2-3
TGTGCCAGCAGTAGTAGCGGGAGCCTCAGCGAGCAGTACTTC,CASSSSGSLSEQYF,-,TRBV27,TRBD2,TRBJ2-7
TGCGCCAGCAGCCAACCGCATAGGGGGAACGGGGAGCTGTTTTTT,CASSQPHRGNGELFF,few,TRBV4-1,-,TRBJ2-2
TGTGCCAGCAGCTTCACTAGCGGAAATGAGCAGTTCTTC,CASSFTSGNEQFF,-,TRBV5-6,TRBD2,TRBJ2-1
TGTGCCAGCAGCCAAGCGACAGGGGGCTACAATGAGCAGTTCTTC,CASSQATGGYNEQFF,-,TRBV4-2,TRBD1,TRBJ2-1
TGTGCCAGCAGGAAAACAGGAGGGAGCAATCAGCCCCAGCATTTT,CASRKTGGSNQPQHF,-,TRBV5-6,-,TRBJ1-5
TGTGCCAGCAGCTTGGTGTTAGCGGGAGTTGAGACCCAGTACTTC,CASSLVLAGVETQYF,-,TRBV5-6,TRBD2,TRBJ2-5
TGTGCCAGCAGTCGGACAGCCGGACGCGAGCAGTACTTC,CASSRTAGREQYF,few,TRBV6-5,-,TRBJ2-7
TGTGCCAGCAGCGGACAGACAGGGCCTAATGAAAAACTGTTTTTT,CASSGQTGPNEKLFF,few,TRBV9,TRBD1,TRBJ1-4
TGTGCCAGCAGCACTCGGACAGCTACCTACGAGCAGTACTTC,CASSTRTATYEQYF,few,TRBV7-8,-,TRBJ2-7
TGTGCCAGCAGTTATCAGGTCGGGATTGGCGAGACCCAGTACTTC,CASSYQVGIGETQYF,-,TRBV28,-,TRBJ2-5
TGCGCCAGCAGCTTCGTCGGGACAGATGACGGCTACACCTTC,CASSFVGTDDGYTF,-,TRBV5-1,TRBD1,TRBJ1-2
TGCGCCAGCAGCCATCAGCAGGGTATGAACACTGAAGCTTTCTTT,CASSHQQGMNTEAFF,once,TRBV4-3,-,TRBJ1-1
TGTGCCAGCAACTACAGGGAATCCGCACAAGAAGCTTTCTTT,CASNYRESAQEAFF,-,TRBV6-5,-,TRBJ1-1
TGTGCCAGCAGTGAATTCCCCCTCAGGGAGGCTGGGGCCAACGTCCTGACTTTC,CASSEFPLREAGANVLTF,-,TRBV25-1,-,TRBJ2-6
TGTGCCAGCAGACTCACGCCGGGGACTCATGGCTACACCTTC,CASRLTPGTHGYTF,-,TRBV6-5,-,TRBJ1-2
TGTGCCAGCAGTTTTCGGGGTGCAGGGGGTGAAAAACTGTTTTTT,CASSFRGAGGEKLFF,-,TRBV28,TRBD1,TRBJ1-4
TGTGCCTGGAGTGTAGGAGGAGTAGGCTACGAGCAGTACTTC,CAWSVGGVGYEQYF,-,TRBV30,-,TRBJ2-7
TGCGCCAGCAGCTTGGCCTCAGGGGGAGTAGGAACTGAAGCTTTCTTT,CASSLASGGVGTEAFF,-,TRBV5-1,TRBD1,TRBJ1-1
TGCAGCGTTGGGCCTAGCGGGGTGTACAATGAGCAGTTCTTC,CSVGPSGVYNEQFF,-,TRBV29-1,TRBD2,TRBJ2-1
TGTGCCAGCAGTTCAAACAGGGTAAACACCGGGGAGCTGTTTTTT,CASSSNRVNTGELFF,-,TRBV27,-,TRBJ2-2
TGTGCCAGCAGTTTATCAGGGACTAGCGGCACATGGGAGCAGTTCTTC,CASSLSGTSGTWEQFF,once,TRBV27,TRBD2,TRBJ2-1
TGTGCCAGCAGCCTACAGGGTTGGGAGCAGTACTTC,CASSLQGWEQYF,-,TRBV6-2/TRBV6-3,-,TRBJ2-7
TGTGCCATCAGTGATGGGACAGGGACGACCCAGTACTTC,CAISDGTGTTQYF,-,TRBV10-3,TRBD1,TRBJ2-5
TGTGCCAGCAGCTTATGGGCTAGCGGGACTATCTACAATGAGCAGTTCTTC,CASSLWASGTIYNEQFF,-,TRBV11-2,TRBD2,TRBJ2-1
TGCGCCAGCAGCACAACGGGGACAGGGGCCTACGAGCAGTACTTC,CASSTTGTGAYEQYF,-,TRBV5-1,TRBD1,TRBJ2-7
TGTGCCAGCAGTGCGACAGGGGAGGACAATGAGCAGTTCTTC,CASSATGEDNEQFF,-,TRBV28,TRBD1,TRBJ2-1
TGTGCCAGCAGTGAGAAGGGGCGGATCGGGGGATCCTACGAGCAGTACTTC,CASSEKGRIGGSYEQYF,once,TRBV2,-,TRBJ2-7
TGTGCCAGCAGTGAAGACCGGTACGAGCAGTACTTC,CASSEDRYEQYF,-,TRBV2,-,TRBJ2-7
TGTGCCACCGCCTCAGGGGCCTCTGGAAACACCATATATTTT,CATASGASGNTIYF,few,TRBV6-5,-,TRBJ1-3
TGTGCCAGCAGCATTCGTCCGGGACAGGGGGATGGCTACACCTTC,CASSIRPGQGDGYTF,-,TRBV11-2,TRBD1,TRBJ1-2
TGCGCCAGCAGCTTGAGTCGGGACAGGGGCTACGAGCAGTACTTC,CASSLSRDRGYEQYF,-,TRBV5-1,TRBD1,TRBJ2-7
TGTGCCAGCAGTTACGCCCCCGCTAGCGGGTTAGCCAAAAACATTCAGTACTTC,CASSYAPASGLAKNIQYF,-,TRBV6-2/TRBV6-3,TRBD2,TRBJ2-4
TGTGCCAGCAGTACATACCGGGAACAGCCGAACACCGGGGAGCTGTTTTTT,CASSTYREQPNTGELFF,-,TRBV27,-,TRBJ2-2
TGTGCCAGCAGCCCAGGGGTTATTTCAGGGGCATCCTACAATGAGCAGTTCTTC,CASSPGVISGASYNEQFF,once,TRBV7-8,-,TRBJ2-1
TGTGCCCTACAAGGGAGGGCGTTGAATGAGCAGTTCTTC,CALQGRALNEQFF,-,TRBV30,TRBD2,TRBJ2-1
TGTGCCAGTAGTCACAGGGGGGAAGGCTACACCTTC,CASSHRGEGYTF,-,TRBV19,TRBD1,TRBJ1-2
TGCGCCAGCCAGGGAACGAACTATGGCTACACCTTC,CASQGTNYGYTF,-,TRBV10-2,-,TRBJ1-2
TGTGCCAGTAGTGAGAGGGGGCGAAACACTGAAGCTTTCTTT,CASSERGRNTEAFF,-,TRBV19,TRBD1,TRBJ1-1
TGCGCCAGCAGCCAAGAAGTAGCGGGAAGTTTTGGTACGCAGTATTTT,CASSQEVAGSFGTQYF,-,TRBV4-1,TRBD2,TRBJ2-3
TGTGCCTGGAGTGTAGGGGGCAGTGGCTACACCTTC,CAWSVGGSGYTF,-,TRBV30,TRBD1,TRBJ1-2
TGTGCCAGCAGTTTAAGCCTCGCGGGACTAGTAATGGCCAAAAACATTCAGTACTTC,CASSLSLAGLVMAKNIQYF,-,TRBV28,TRBD2,TRBJ2-4
TGTGCCATCATGGGGGGGTCTGGAAACACCATATATTTT,CAIMGGSGNTIYF,once,TRBV10-3,-,TRBJ1-3
TGTGCCAGCAACGCGGCCTCCTACAATGAGCAGTTCTTC,CASNAASYNEQFF,-,TRBV7-2,-,TRBJ2-1
TGTGCCAGCAGTTTATCTGGCCCCGGGGAGCTGTTTTTT,CASSLSGPGELFF,once,TRBV28,-,TRBJ2-2
TGTGCCAGCAGCCAAAACTCAGGGGATCCCGGGTCCACGCCGGTGAACACCATATATTTT,CASSQNSGDPGSTPVNTIYF,-,TRBV3-1/TRBV3-2,-,TRBJ1-3
TGTGCCACCAGTGCAACAGACAATGAGCAGTTCTTC,CATSATDNEQFF,-,TRBV24-1,-,TRBJ2-1
TGTGCCAGCAGCTTAGGGCGGGAGGGTAACAATGAGCAGTTCTTC,CASSLGREGNNEQFF,once,TRBV7-6,TRBD2,TRBJ2-1